What follows are 13 T cell receptor beta chains derived from one specimen sequenced in a study of tumor-infiltrating lymphocytes in primary liver carcinoma. Co-extracting RNA and DNA was done with roughly 17-34 mg of unsorted bulk tissue as input. Production of TCR beta cDNA used approximately 480 ng total RNA together with a constant-region primer. Slightly modified ARM-PCR with three nested multiplex PCR rounds yielded TCR beta libraries. Rounds one and two of PCR, each of 10 cycles, were primed with TRBV1-TRBV30 forward primers and a C-beta reverse primer. One entry per CDR3 protein, called by TCRdb with MiXCR from the multiplex PCR reads. The repertoire holds roughly 190,000 distinct CDR3 sequences, with approximately 86% as singletons. What was sequenced was tumor tissue from primary liver carcinoma. All receptors derive from a man between 35 and 55 years old with primary liver carcinoma and hepatitis B virus infection.

In this sample, this clonotype turned up once. At one end the junction does not follow the germline gene, possibly because of a read error. V is TRBV7-8 and J is TRBJ2-7; TRBD2 aligns across 7 bases. The germline V gene has CDR1 SGHVS and CDR2 FQNEAQ. This CDR3 contains 13 residues. The CDR3 coding sequence is TGTGACAACAGCCTTACTAGCGCCTACGAGCGGTACTTC. As protein: CDNSLTSAYERYF.

This clonotype was recorded once. The gene calls are TRBV4-1 and TRBJ2-2; D is perhaps TRBD1 or TRBD2 (6 bases each). The CDR3 consists of 15 residues. Trimming removed 8 bases at V and 6 bases at J, with 19 bases between. Germline V CDR1 and CDR2: MGHRA, YSYEKL. The CDR3 DNA reads TGCGCCAGCGGCACCCAACCTAGGGGGGCCGGGGAGCTGTTTTTT. Its protein is CASGTQPRGAGELFF.

The sample holds a few counts of this clonotype. The genes are TRBV20-1 and TRBJ1-6; D is unresolved. The V end lost 0 bases, the J end lost 7 bases, and 16 bases lay between the germline ends. This CDR3 contains 16 residues. Germline V CDR1 and CDR2: DFQATT, SNEGSKA (reference sequence). Here the CDR3 DNA reads TGCAGTGCTAGAGATCAAGGCCGTACGGGAAATTCACCCCTCCACTTT. Encoded protein: CSARDQGRTGNSPLHF.

Remarks on this clonotype: One end of the junction fails to match germline, which may point to a read error. The chain joins TRBV5-5 to TRBJ1-3; the D gene is possibly TRBD1 (5 bases). The V gene's germline CDR1 is SGHKS and CDR2 YYEKEE (reference sequence). The CDR3 loop spans 17 amino acids. The CDR3 DNA follows: TGTGCCAGAAGCGCCGGGACGGATCTCTTTTCTGGACACACCATATATTTT. This codes for CARSAGTDLFSGHTIYF.

On this clonotype: The junction and the germline gene differ at one end; a read error may be behind it. The chain uses TRBV11-1 and TRBJ2-1, with 10 nucleotides matching TRBD2. The CDR3 totals 16 residues. CDR1 and CDR2 from the germline V gene are SGHAT and FQDESV (reference sequence). DNA for the CDR3: TGTACCATCAGCTTAGCGAAGCGGGGGGGCTACGATGAGCAGTTCTTC. Translated: CTISLAKRGGYDEQFF.

About this clonotype: One end of the junction varies from germline; a read error may be responsible. V usage is TRBV6-2 or TRBV6-3 and J usage is TRBJ1-2; D not certain. There are 14 residues in the CDR3. Germline loops: CDR1 MNHEY, CDR2 SVGEGT. The CDR3 coding sequence is TGTGTCAGCAGTTGTGACGGAACTATTAATGGCTACACCTTC. Translated, it gives CVSSCDGTINGYTF.

About this clonotype itself: One end of the junction fails to match germline, which may point to a read error. For the CDR3, the DNA is TGCGCCAGGAGCCCTAGGCCCCCAGGGACTTCCTACAATGAGCAGTTTTTC. Its translation is CARSPRPPGTSYNEQFF. The genes are TRBV4-3 and TRBJ2-1; TRBD2 might be the D (6 bases). This CDR3 is 17 amino acids long. The germline CDR1 and CDR2 sequences are LGHNA and YSLEER.

For this clonotype: Its ends do not fully match the called genes, so a read error is possible. The rearrangement joins TRBV5-1 to TRBJ1-1; TRBD1 agrees at 7 bases. Germline V gives CDR1 SGHRS, CDR2 YFSETQ. The CDR3 consists of 15 residues. The chain's CDR3 is CASSTKQGKNTEALF. CDR3 coding DNA: TGCGCCAGCAGCACCAAACAGGGGAAGAACACTGAAGCTTTATTT.

The J gene is TRBJ2-3, the V gene TRBV12-3 or TRBV12-4; D might be TRBD1 (5 bases). The CDR3 runs 14 residues. The V end lost 6 bases, the J end lost 8 bases, and 18 bases lay between the germline ends. The CDR3 sequence is CASRESTGSGTQYF. For the CDR3, the DNA is TGTGCCAGCAGGGAGAGTACAGGTTCTGGTACGCAGTATTTT.

Details on this clonotype: One end of the junction does not line up with germline, which may come from a read error. The rearrangement joins TRBV11-2 to TRBJ1-5; possibly TRBD1 for D (6 bases). The CDR3 runs 16 residues. Germline V CDR1 and CDR2: SGHAT, FQNNGV. The CDR3 spells CASSLKGGLMNQPQHF. The CDR3, as DNA: TGTGCTAGCAGCTTAAAAGGGGGACTGATGAATCAGCCCCAGCATTTT.

Concerning this clonotype: Since no conserved phenylalanine or tryptophan closes the CDR3, a read error is the likely cause. The chain carries TRBV29-1 and TRBJ2-3; D remains unclear. The CDR3 is 13 residues long. The V gene's germline CDR1 is SQVTM and CDR2 ANQGSEA. The germline V and J ends were trimmed by 7 bases and 9 bases, with 20 bases remaining between them. CDR3: CSGAGASILTQYS. CDR3 bases: TGCAGCGGAGCTGGAGCGTCCATCCTGACGCAGTATTCT.

On this clonotype itself: The junction shows a germline mismatch at one end, possibly a read error. The rearrangement joins TRBV11-2 to TRBJ2-2; D unclear. This CDR3 is 14 amino acids long. From germline, CDR1 is SGHAT and CDR2 FQNNGV. The CDR3: CAGSTYSDTGELFF. The CDR3 DNA reads TGTGCCGGCAGCACATACTCGGATACCGGGGAGCTGTTTTTT. Drawing the rest from reference TRBV11-2 and TRBJ2-2, the complete variable domain is EAGVAQSPRYKIIEKRQSVAFWCNPISGHATLYWYQQILGQGPKLLIQFQNNGVVDDSQLPKDRFSAERLKGVDSTLKIQPAKLEDSAVYLCAGSTYSDTGELFFGEGSRLTVL.

There are a few counts of this clonotype. The junction differs from germline at one of its ends, possibly a read error. The rearrangement links TRBV29-1 to TRBJ2-7; the D gene is possibly TRBD2 (5 bases). CDR3 size: 12 residues. Per the germline V gene, CDR1 is SQVTM and CDR2 is ANQGSEA. CDR3 sequence (DNA): TGCATCGCGGGCTGGGGTAATCACGAGCGGTACTTC. This codes for CIAGWGNHERYF.